Here is one TCR beta chain with its context. Its specific antigen is unknown. No clone much larger than this one lies a single base away; base qualities are absent. A single peripheral blood draw of roughly 0.11 L on average was collected from each donor into heparinised tubes. Naive, central memory, regulatory and stem cell-like memory CD4+ T cells were sorted on a BD FACSAria II using a panel including CD45RO, CCR7, CD25, CD127, CD95 and CD27. Every sorted population had a purity above 98%. Right away, PBMCs were isolated by Lymphoprep density gradient centrifugation and were stained directly, with no culture step. So that batch effects would be minimized, each experiment stained and sorted samples in pairs, pairing one healthy donor with one patient. The source of the sample is a study of beta chain features in type 1 diabetes (dated by TCRdb to the late 2010s). At the level of the whole study: Patients and healthy donors did not differ in mean age, gender distribution, total cell number or subset yield. Across all samples, fewer than 130 million sorted cells were examined, and cell number per subset correlated strongly with RNA yield. Regulatory and stem cell-like memory subsets were isolated from only 8 patients and about 8 healthy donors, whereas naive and central memory subsets came from all 30 or so donors. In the study, recently diagnosed type 1 diabetes patients and matched healthy donors were compared on the TCRB repertoires of their sorted circulating CD4+ T cell subsets.

The High Capacity cDNA Reverse Transcription Kit was used to reverse transcribe all of the isolated RNA, meaning that expressed TCRB transcripts were what got sequenced. Naive, central memory and regulatory T cell samples underwent deep immunoSEQ sequencing, averaging about 3.57 million total reads per sample. After sorted cells were lysed in RLT buffer, RNA was extracted with DNase-treated RNeasy Micro or Mini kits, with the choice depending on cell number. Each cell subset was processed separately to prevent cross-contamination, with patient and healthy donor samples processed together. TCRB sequences were amplified from cDNA with the immunoSEQ multiplex PCR, producing 87-bp fragments spanning the CDR3 region. The amplicons were sequenced using the Illumina HiSeq platform. The paper's data handling went like this. Synthetic template baselines were used to correct PCR bias computationally, reads within Hamming distance 2 were collapsed together, and singletons that could not be merged were discarded. Reads were aligned against IMGT so that V, D and J genes, CDR3 length and insertions or deletions at six rearrangement sites could be assigned. Within each subset, clonotype counts were normalized to the number of sorted cells before true diversity and Gini coefficients were calculated with the tcR R package. The overlap coefficient, calculated on TCRB nucleotide sequences, was used to measure repertoire sharing. As a proxy for the pre-selection repertoire, out-of-frame TCRB sequences from naive cells were analyzed. Imported from immuneACCESS, the table was reduced by TCRdb to in-frame sequences with V and J called. These copies leave out some clones; in studies compared against another copy, an unresolved V gene accounts for under half, and the cause of the remainder is not known. V and J calls and clone size are as listed in that table; D and trimming were resolved from the DNA. The sample data list over 650,000 clones, and over 12% of these were observed just once. 0.03% to 0.04% of the sample rests with the top ten.

The junction carries 5 bases between V and J, which are trimmed by 0 bases and 6 bases respectively. CDR1 and CDR2 were assigned from the germline V gene as LGHNA and YSLEER. The CDR3 holds 13 amino acids from the cysteine to the phenylalanine. Only the CDR3 DNA is retained, 39 bases long and in frame from the first base. Study-wide conclusions, independent of this receptor: Only small numbers of individuals were included in the HLA sub-analyses, which left unresolved whether HLA type had any influence on TCRB rearrangement. Shorter templates might be favored by PCR, yet because patient and control samples were amplified and corrected together, any such skew would affect both groups equally. The naive, central memory and regulatory TCRB repertoires appeared to resemble one another more closely among patients than among healthy donors. Patients with type 1 diabetes made fewer insertions and deleted more nucleotides at VDJ recombination sites, implying thymic rearrangement abnormalities. Because cDNA rather than genomic DNA was sequenced, highly expressing activated cells could have been over-represented, although no difference in activation and CD3 levels was found between groups. Type 1 diabetes patients showed a moderate but significant shortening of TCRB CDR3 length in all four CD4+ subsets.

The clonotype comes from a man aged 18-30 years with type 1 diabetes. The sample comprised naive CD4+ T cells from blood. The meaning of the sample's cell subset or site label: true naive CD4+ T cells. This chain is built from TRBV4-3 and TRBJ2-2; the D gene cannot be resolved reliably. The encoded CDR3 is CASSQEESGELFF. The DNA reads as follows: TGCGCCAGCAGCCAAGAGGAGTCCGGGGAGCTGTTTTTT.